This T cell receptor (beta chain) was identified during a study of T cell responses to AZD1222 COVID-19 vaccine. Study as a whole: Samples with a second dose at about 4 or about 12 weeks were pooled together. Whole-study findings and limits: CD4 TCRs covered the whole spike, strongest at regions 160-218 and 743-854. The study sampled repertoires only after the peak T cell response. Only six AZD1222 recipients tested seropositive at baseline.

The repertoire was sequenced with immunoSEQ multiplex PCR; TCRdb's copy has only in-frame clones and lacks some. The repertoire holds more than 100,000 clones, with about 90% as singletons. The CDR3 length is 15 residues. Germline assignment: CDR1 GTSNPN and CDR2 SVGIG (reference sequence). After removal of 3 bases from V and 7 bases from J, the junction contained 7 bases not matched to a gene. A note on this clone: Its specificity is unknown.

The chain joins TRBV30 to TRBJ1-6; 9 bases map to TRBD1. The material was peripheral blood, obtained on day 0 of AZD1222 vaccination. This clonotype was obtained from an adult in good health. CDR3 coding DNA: TGTGCCTGGAGCCCCCCGGGGACAGGGAATTCACCCCTCCACTTT. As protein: CAWSPPGTGNSPLHF.